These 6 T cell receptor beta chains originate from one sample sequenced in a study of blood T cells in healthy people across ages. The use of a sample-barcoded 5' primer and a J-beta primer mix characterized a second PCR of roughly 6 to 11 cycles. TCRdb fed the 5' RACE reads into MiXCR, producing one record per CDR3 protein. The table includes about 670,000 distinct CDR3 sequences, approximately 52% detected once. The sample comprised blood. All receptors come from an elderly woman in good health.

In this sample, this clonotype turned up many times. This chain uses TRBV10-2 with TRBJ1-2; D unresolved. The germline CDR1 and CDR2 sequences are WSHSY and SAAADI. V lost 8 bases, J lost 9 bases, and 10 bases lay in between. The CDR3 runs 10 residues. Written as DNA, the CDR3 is TGCGCCAGCTTCGGGGAAAGCTACACCTTC. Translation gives CASFGESYTF.

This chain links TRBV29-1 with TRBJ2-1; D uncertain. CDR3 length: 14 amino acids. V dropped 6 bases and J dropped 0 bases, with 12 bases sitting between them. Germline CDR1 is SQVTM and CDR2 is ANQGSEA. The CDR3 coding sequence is TGCAGCGTAGGACGTGCGGCCTCCTACAATGAGCAGTTCTTC. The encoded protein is CSVGRAASYNEQFF.

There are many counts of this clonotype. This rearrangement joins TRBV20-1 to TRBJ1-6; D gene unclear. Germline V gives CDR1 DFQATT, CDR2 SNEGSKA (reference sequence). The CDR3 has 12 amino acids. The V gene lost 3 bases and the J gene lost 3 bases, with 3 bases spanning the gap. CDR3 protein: CSARGYNSPLHF. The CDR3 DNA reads TGCAGTGCTAGGGGCTATAATTCACCCCTCCACTTT.

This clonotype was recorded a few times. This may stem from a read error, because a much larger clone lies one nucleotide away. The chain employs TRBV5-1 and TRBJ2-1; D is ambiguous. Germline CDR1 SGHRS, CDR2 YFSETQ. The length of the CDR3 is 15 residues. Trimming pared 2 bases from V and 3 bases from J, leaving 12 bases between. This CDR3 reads CASSFGAWGYNEQFF. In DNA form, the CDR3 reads TGCGCCAGCAGCTTTGGCGCCTGGGGCTACAATGAGCAGTTCTTC.

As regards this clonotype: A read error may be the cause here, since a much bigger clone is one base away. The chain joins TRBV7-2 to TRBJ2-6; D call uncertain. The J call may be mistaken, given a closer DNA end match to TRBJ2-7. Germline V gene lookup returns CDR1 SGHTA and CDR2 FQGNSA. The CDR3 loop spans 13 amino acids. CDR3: CASSSRWLGEQYF. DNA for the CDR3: TGTGCCAGCAGCTCTAGATGGCTAGGCGAGCAGTACTTC.

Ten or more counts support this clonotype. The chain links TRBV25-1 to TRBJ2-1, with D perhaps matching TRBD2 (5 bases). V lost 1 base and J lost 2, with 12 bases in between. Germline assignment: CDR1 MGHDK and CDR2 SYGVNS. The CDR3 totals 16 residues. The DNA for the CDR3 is TGTGCCAGCAGTGAATCGGCGGGCTCCGCCTACAATGAGCAGTTCTTC. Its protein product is CASSESAGSAYNEQFF.